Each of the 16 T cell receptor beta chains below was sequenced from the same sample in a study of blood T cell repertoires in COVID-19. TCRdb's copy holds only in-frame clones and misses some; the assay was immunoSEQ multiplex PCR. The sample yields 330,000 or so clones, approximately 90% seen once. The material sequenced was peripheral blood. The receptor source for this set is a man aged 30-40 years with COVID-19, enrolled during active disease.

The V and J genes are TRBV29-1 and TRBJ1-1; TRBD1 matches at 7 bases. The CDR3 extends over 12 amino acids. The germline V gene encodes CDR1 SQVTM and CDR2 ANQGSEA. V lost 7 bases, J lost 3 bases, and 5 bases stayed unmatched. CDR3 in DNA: TGCAGCGGTCGACAGGGCTACACTGAAGCTTTCTTT. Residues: CSGRQGYTEAFF.

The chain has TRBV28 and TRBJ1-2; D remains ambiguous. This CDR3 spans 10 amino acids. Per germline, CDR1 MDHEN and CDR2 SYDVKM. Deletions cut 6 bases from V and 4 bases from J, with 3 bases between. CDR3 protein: CASRAYGYTF. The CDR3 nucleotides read TGTGCCAGCAGAGCCTATGGCTACACCTTC.

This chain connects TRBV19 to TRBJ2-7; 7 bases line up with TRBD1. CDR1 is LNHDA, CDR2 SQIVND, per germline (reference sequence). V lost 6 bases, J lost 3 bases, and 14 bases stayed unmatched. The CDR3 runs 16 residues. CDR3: CASSLVRGWILYEQYF. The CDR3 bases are TGTGCCAGTAGCCTTGTCAGGGGGTGGATACTCTACGAGCAGTACTTC.

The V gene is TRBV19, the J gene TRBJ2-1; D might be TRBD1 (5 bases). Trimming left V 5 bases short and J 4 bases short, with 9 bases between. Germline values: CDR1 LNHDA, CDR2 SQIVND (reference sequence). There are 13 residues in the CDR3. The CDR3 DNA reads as TGTGCCAGTAGTTTGACAGAATACAATGAGCAGTTCTTC. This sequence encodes CASSLTEYNEQFF. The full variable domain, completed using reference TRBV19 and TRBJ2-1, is DGGITQSPKYLFRKEGQNVTLSCEQNLNHDAMYWYRQDPGQGLRLIYYSQIVNDFQKGDIAEGYSVSREKKESFPLTVTSAQKNPTAFYLCASSLTEYNEQFFGPGTRLTVL.

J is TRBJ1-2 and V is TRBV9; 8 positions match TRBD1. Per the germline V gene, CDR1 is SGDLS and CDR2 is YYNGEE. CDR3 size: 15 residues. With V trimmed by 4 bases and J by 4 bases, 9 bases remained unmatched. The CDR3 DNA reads TGTGCCAGCAGCCCCGCCCAGGGGGCAGGCTATGGCTACACCTTC. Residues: CASSPAQGAGYGYTF.

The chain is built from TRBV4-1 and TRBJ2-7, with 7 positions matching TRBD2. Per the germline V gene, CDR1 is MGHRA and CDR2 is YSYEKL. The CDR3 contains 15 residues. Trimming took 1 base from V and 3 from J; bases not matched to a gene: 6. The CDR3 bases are TGCGCCAGCAGCCAAGGGGCTAGCGGAGGCTACGAGCAGTACTTC. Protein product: CASSQGASGGYEQYF.

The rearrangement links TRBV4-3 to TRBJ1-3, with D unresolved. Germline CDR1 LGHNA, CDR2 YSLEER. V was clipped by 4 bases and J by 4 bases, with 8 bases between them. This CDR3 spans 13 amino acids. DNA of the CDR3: TGCGCCAGCAGCCCCGGGGTCGGAAACACCATATATTTT. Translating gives CASSPGVGNTIYF.

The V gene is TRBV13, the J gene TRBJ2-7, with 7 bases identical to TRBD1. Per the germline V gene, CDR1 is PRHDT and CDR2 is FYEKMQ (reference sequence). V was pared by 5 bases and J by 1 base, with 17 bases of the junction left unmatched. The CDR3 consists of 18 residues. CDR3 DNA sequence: TGTGCCAGCAGCGTGACAGCTTGGGGACAGATCGGTTCCTACGAGCAGTACTTC. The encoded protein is CASSVTAWGQIGSYEQYF. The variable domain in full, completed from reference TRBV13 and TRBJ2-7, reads AAGVIQSPRHLIKEKRETATLKCYPIPRHDTVYWYQQGPGQDPQFLISFYEKMQSDKGSIPDRFSAQQFSDYHSELNMSSLELGDSALYFCASSVTAWGQIGSYEQYFGPGTRLTVT.

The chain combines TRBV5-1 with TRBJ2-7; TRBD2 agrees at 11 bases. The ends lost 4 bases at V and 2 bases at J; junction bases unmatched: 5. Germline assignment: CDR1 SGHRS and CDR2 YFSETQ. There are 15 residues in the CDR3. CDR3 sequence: CASSETSGGAYEQYF. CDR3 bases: TGCGCCAGCAGCGAAACTAGCGGGGGTGCCTACGAGCAGTACTTC.

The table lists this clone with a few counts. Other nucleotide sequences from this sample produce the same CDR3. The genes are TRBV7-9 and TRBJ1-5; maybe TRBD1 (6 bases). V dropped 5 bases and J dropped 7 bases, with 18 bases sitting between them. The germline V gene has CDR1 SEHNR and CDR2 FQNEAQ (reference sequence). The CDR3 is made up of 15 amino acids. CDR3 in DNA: TGTGCCAGCAGCCCCCGAGGGGGGGGGTCCCAGCCCCAGCATTTT. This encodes CASSPRGGGSQPQHF.

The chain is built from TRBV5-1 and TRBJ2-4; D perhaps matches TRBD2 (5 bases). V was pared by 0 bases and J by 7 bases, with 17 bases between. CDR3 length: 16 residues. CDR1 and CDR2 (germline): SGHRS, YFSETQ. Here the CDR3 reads CASSLGPITGSNIQYF. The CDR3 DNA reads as TGCGCCAGCAGCTTGGGCCCTATAACGGGGTCGAACATTCAGTACTTC.

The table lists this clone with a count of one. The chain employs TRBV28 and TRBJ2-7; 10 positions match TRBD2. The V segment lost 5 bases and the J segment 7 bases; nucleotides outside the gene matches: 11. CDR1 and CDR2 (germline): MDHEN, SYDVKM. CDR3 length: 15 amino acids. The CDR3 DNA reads TGTGCCAGCAGTATACTAGCGGGAAGCCTGGAAGAGCAGTACTTC. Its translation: CASSILAGSLEEQYF.

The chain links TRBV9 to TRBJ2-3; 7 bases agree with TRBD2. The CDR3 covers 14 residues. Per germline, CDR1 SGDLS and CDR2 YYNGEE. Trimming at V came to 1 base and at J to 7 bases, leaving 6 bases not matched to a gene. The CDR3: CASSVTGRVNTQYF. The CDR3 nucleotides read TGTGCCAGCAGCGTAACGGGGAGGGTAAATACGCAGTATTTT.

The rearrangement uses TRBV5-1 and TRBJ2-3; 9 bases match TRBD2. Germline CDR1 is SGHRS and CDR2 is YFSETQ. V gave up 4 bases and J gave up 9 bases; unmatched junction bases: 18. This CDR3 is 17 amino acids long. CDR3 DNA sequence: TGCGCCAGCAGCCGTGACGGAGGGGCGGGAGGGAGGTTAACGCAGTATTTT. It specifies CASSRDGGAGGRLTQYF.

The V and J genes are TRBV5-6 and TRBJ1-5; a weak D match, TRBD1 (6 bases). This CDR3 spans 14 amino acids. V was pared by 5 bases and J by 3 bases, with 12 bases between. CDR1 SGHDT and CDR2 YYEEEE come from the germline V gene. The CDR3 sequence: CASSGTNNNQPQHF. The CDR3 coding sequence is TGTGCCAGCAGTGGGACAAATAACAATCAGCCCCAGCATTTT.

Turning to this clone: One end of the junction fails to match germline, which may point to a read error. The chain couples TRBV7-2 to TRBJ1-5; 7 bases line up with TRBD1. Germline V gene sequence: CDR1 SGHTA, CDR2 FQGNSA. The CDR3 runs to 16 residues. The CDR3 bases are TGTGCCAGCAGATTAGGAGGGGGCTCTAGCAATCAGCCCCAGCATTTT. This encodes CASRLGGGSSNQPQHF.